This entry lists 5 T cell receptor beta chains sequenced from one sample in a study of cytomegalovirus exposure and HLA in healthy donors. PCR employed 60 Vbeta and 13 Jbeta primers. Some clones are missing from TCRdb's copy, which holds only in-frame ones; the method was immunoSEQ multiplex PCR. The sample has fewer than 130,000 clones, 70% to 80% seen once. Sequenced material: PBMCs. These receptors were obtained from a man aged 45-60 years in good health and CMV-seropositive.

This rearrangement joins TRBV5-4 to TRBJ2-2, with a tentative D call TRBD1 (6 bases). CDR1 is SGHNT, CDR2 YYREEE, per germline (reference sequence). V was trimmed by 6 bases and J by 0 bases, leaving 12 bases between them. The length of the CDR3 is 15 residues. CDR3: CASMKSGANTGELFF. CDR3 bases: TGTGCCAGCATGAAGTCAGGGGCGAACACCGGGGAGCTGTTTTTT.

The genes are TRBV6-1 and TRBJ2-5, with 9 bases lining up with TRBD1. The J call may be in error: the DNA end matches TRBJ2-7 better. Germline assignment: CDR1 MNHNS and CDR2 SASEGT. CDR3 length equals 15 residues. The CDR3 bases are TGTGCCAGCAGTACCGGACAGGGGCTACCCTACGAGCAGTACTTC. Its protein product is CASSTGQGLPYEQYF.

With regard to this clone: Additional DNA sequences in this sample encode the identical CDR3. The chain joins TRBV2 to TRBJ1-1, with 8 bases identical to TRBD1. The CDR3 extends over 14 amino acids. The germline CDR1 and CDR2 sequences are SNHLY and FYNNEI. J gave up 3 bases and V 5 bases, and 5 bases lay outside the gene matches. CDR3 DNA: TGTGCCAGCAGTTACAGGGGGAGCGACACTGAAGCTTTCTTT. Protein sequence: CASSYRGSDTEAFF. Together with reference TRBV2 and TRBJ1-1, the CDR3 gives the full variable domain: EPEVTQTPSHQVTQMGQEVILRCVPISNHLYFYWYRQILGQKVEFLVSFYNNEISEKSEIFDDQFSVERPDGSNFTLKIRSTKLEDSAMYFCASSYRGSDTEAFFGQGTRLTVV.

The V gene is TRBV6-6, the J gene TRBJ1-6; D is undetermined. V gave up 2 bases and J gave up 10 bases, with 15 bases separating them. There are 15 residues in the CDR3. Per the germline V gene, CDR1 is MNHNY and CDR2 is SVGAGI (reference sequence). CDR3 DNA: TGTGCCAGCAGTTACGCAGAACAGTCCCAGTCACCCCTCCACTTT. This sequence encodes CASSYAEQSQSPLHF.

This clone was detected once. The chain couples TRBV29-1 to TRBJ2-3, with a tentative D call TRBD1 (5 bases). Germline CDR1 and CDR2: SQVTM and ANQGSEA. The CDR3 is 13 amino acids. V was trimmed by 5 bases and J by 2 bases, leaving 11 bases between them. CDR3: CSVLRGNTDTQYF. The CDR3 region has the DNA TGCAGCGTTTTAAGGGGTAACACAGATACGCAGTATTTT.